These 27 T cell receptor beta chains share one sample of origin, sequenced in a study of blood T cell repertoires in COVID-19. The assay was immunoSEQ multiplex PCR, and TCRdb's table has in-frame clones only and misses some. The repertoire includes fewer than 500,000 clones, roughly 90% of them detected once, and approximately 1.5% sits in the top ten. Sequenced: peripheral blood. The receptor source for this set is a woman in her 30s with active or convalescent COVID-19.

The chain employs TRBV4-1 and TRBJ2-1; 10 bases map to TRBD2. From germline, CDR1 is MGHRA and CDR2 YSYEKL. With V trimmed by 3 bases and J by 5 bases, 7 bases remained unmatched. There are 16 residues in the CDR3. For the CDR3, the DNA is TGCGCCAGCAGCCAGGCCCTAGCGGGGGTACACAATGAGCAGTTCTTC. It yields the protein CASSQALAGVHNEQFF.

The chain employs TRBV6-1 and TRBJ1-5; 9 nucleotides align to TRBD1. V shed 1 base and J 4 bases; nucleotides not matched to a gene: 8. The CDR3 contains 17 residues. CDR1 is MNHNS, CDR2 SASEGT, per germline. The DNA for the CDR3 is TGTGCCAGCAGTGAAGGGTATGGGACAGGGTTTAATCAGCCCCAGCATTTT. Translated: CASSEGYGTGFNQPQHF.

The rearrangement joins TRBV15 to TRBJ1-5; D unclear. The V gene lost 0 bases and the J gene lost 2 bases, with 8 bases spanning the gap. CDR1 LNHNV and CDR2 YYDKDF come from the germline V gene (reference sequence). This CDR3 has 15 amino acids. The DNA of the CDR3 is TGTGCCACCAGCAGAGATGGCACAGGCAATCAGCCCCAGCATTTT. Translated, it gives CATSRDGTGNQPQHF.

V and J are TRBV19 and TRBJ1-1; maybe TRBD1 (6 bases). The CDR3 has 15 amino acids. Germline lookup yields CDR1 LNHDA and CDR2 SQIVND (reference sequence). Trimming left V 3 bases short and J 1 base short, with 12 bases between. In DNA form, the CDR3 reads TGTGCCAGTAGTATCTGGACAGCCCAGAACACTGAAGCTTTCTTT. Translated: CASSIWTAQNTEAFF.

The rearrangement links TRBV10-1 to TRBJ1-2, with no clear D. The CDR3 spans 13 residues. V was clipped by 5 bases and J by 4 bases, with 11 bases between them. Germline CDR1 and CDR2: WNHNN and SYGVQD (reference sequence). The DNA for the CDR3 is TGCGCCAGCAGTATGGGCCCAGGCTATGGCTACACCTTC. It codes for CASSMGPGYGYTF.

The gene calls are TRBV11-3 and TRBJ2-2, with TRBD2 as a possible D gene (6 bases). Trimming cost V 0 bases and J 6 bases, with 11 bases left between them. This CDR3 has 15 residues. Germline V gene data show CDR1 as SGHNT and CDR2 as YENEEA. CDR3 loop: CASSLESGSAGELFF. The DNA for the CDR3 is TGTGCCAGCAGCTTAGAGAGCGGGTCGGCCGGGGAGCTGTTTTTT.

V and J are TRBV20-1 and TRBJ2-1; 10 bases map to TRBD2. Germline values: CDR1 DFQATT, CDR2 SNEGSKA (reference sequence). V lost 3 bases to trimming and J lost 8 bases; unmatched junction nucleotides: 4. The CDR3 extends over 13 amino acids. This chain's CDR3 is CSASTLAGDEQFF. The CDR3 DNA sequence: TGCAGTGCTAGTACGCTAGCGGGAGATGAGCAGTTCTTC.

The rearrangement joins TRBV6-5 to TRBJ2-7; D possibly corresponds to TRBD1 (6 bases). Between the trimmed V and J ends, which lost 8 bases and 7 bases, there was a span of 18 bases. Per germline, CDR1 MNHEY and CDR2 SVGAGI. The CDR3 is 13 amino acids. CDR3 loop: CASPRDNTKEQYF. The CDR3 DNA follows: TGTGCCAGCCCAAGGGACAACACGAAAGAGCAGTACTTC.

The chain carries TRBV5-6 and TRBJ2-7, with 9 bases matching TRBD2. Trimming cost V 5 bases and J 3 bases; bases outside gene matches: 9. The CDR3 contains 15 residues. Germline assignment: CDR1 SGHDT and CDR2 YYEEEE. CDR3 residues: CASRTSGNLYYEQYF. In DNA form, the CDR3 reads TGTGCCAGCAGGACTAGCGGAAACCTTTACTACGAGCAGTACTTC.

DNA for the CDR3: TGTGCCAGTAGCATGAGGGACACCTCGAACACTGAAGCTTTCTTT. Amino acids: CASSMRDTSNTEAFF. This sequence joins TRBV19 and TRBJ1-1; a weak D match, TRBD1 (6 bases). The CDR3 covers 15 residues. Trimming removed 6 bases at V and 1 base at J, with 15 bases between. From germline, CDR1 is LNHDA and CDR2 SQIVND (reference sequence).

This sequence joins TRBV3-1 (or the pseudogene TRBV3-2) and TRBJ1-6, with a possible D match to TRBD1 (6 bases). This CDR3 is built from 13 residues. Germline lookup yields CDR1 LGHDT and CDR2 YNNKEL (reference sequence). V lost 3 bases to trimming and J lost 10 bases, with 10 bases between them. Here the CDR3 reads CASSQGAKSPLHF. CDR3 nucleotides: TGTGCCAGCAGCCAGGGGGCTAAATCACCCCTCCACTTT.

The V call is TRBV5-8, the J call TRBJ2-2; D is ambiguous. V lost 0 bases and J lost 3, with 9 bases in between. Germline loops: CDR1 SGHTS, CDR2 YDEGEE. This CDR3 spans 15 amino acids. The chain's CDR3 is CASSLAEVYTGELFF. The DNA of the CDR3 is TGTGCCAGCAGCTTGGCCGAGGTCTACACCGGGGAGCTGTTTTTT.

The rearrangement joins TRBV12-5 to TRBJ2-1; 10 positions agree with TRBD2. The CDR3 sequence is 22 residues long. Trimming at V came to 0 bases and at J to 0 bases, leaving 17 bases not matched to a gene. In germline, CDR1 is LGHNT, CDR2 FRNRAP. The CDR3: CASGLVLGKSGGVHSSYNEQFF. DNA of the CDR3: TGTGCTAGTGGTTTGGTACTGGGTAAAAGCGGGGGGGTACATAGCTCCTACAATGAGCAGTTCTTC. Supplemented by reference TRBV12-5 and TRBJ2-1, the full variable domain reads DARVTQTPRHKVTEMGQEVTMRCQPILGHNTVFWYRQTMMQGLELLAYFRNRAPLDDSGMPKDRFSAEMPDATLATLKIQPSEPRDSAVYFCASGLVLGKSGGVHSSYNEQFFGPGTRLTVL.

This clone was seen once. In DNA form, the CDR3 reads TGTGCCAGCAGTTCCGGGACAGGGGGCGTCGAGCAGTACTTC. Encoded protein: CASSSGTGGVEQYF. The chain carries TRBV27 and TRBJ2-7; 12 bases are shared with TRBD1. The V and J ends lost 4 bases and 6 bases, in that order; junction bases with no gene match: 4. The CDR3 runs to 14 residues. From germline, CDR1 is MNHEY and CDR2 SMNVEV (reference sequence).

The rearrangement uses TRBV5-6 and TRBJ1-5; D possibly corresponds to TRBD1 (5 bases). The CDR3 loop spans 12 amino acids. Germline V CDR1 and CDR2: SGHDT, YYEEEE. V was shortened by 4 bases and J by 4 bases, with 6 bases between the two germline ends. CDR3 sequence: CASSAGNQPQHF. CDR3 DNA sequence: TGTGCCAGCAGCGCAGGGAATCAGCCCCAGCATTTT.

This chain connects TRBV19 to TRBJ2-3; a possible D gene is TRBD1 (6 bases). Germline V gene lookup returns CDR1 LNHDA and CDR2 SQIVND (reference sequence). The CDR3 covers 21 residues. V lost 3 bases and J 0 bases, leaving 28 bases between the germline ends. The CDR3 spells CASSILRTVRWAPSSTDTQYF. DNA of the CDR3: TGTGCCAGTAGTATCCTGCGGACAGTACGTTGGGCACCCTCAAGCACAGATACGCAGTATTTT. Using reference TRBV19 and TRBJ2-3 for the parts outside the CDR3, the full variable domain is DGGITQSPKYLFRKEGQNVTLSCEQNLNHDAMYWYRQDPGQGLRLIYYSQIVNDFQKGDIAEGYSVSREKKESFPLTVTSAQKNPTAFYLCASSILRTVRWAPSSTDTQYFGPGTRLTVL.

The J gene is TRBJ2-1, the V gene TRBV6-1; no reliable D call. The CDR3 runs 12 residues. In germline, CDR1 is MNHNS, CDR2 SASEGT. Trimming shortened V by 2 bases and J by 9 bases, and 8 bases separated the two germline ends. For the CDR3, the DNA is TGTGCCAGCAGTGAATGGTGGGCTGAGCAGTTCTTC. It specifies CASSEWWAEQFF.

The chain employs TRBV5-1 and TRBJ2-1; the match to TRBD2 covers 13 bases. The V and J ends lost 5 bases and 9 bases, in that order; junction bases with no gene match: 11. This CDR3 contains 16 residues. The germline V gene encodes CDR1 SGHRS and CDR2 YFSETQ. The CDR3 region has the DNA TGCGCCAGCAGTTCCCCGACTAGCGGGAGGCTCGGTGAGCAGTTCTTC. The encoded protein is CASSSPTSGRLGEQFF.

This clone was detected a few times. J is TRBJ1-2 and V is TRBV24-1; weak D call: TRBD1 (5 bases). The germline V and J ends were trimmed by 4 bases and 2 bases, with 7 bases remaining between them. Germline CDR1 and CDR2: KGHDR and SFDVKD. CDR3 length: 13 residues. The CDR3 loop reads CATSDTGNYGYTF. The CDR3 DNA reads TGTGCCACCAGTGACACAGGAAACTATGGCTACACCTTC.

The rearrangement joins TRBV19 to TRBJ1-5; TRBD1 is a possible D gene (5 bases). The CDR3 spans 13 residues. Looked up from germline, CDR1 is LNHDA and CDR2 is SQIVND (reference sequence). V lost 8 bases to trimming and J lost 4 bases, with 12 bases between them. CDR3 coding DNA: TGTGCCAGTGGGCGGGACGGGAATCAGCCCCAGCATTTT. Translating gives CASGRDGNQPQHF.

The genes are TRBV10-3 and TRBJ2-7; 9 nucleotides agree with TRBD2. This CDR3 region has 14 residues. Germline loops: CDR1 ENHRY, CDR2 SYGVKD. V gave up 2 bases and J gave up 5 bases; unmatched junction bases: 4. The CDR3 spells CAISERASGNEQYF. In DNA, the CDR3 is TGTGCCATCAGTGAGAGGGCTAGCGGGAACGAGCAGTACTTC.

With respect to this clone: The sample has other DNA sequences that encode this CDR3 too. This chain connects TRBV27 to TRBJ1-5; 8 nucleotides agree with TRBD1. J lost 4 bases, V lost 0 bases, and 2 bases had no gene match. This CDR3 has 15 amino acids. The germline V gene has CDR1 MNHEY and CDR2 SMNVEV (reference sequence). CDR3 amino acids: CASSLSTGGNQPQHF. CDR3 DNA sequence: TGTGCCAGCAGTTTATCCACAGGGGGAAATCAGCCCCAGCATTTT.

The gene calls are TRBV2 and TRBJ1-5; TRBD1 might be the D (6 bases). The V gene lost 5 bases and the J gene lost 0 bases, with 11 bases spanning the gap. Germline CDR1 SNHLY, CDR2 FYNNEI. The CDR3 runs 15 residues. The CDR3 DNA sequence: TGTGCCAGCAGTTCTGGGACACCTAGCAATCAGCCCCAGCATTTT. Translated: CASSSGTPSNQPQHF.

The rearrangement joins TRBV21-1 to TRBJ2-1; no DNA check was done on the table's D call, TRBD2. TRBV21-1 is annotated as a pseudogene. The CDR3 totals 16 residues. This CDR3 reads CASSKDAASGGHEQFF. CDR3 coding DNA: TGTGCCAGCAGCAAAGACGCGGCTAGCGGGGGCCATGAGCAGTTCTTC.

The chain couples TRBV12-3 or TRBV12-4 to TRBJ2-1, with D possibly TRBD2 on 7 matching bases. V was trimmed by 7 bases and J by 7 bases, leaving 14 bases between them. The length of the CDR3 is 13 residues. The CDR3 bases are TGTGCCAGCATAAGGGGGGGCGAGAATGAGCAGTTCTTC. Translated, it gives CASIRGGENEQFF.

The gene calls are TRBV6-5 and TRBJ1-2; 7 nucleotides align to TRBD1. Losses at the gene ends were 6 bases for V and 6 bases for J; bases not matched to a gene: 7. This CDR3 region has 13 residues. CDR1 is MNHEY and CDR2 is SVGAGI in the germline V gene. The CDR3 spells CASRITGAHGYTF. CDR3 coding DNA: TGTGCCAGCAGAATTACAGGGGCGCATGGCTACACCTTC.

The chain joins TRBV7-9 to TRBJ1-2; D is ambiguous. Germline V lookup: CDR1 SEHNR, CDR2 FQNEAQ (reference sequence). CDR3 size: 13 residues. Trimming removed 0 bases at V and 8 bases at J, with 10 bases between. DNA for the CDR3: TGTGCCAGCAGCTTAGCAGAGTCCGCCGGCTACACCTTC. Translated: CASSLAESAGYTF.